These 21 T cell receptor beta chains were sequenced from one sample in a study of human T cells and chemical hapten exposure. Time point here: pre-sensitization, week 0. The treatment: therapeutic diphenylcyclopropenone sensitization with weekly scalp DPC. TCRdb ran MiXCR on the RACE reads and lists one entry per CDR3 protein. Found here are about 180,000 distinct CDR3 sequences, nearly 30% of them singletons; the top ten hold less than 3.5%. Here the sequenced sample was whole blood, taken in connection with sensitization to the hapten diphenylcyclopropenone (DPC). All receptors derive from a woman aged 25 to 45 with alopecia areata. Some clones in this sample may be carry-over from other donors' samples.

The V call is TRBV3-1, the J call TRBJ1-6; 9 nucleotides align to TRBD1. Trimming cost V 4 bases and J 9 bases; bases outside gene matches: 7. The germline CDR1 and CDR2 sequences are LGHDT and YNNKEL (reference sequence). CDR3 length: 15 amino acids. The CDR3 sequence is CASSPRDRASSPLHF. DNA for the CDR3: TGTGCCAGCAGCCCTCGGGACAGGGCAAGTTCACCCCTCCACTTT.

The rearrangement links TRBV11-2 to TRBJ2-2; 12 bases line up with TRBD2. The germline V gene encodes CDR1 SGHAT and CDR2 FQNNGV. The ends lost 5 bases at V and 3 bases at J; junction bases unmatched: 4. There are 16 residues in the CDR3. The CDR3 nucleotides read TGTGCCAGCAGCAAGGGACTAGCGGGCTACACCGGGGAGCTGTTTTTT. It encodes CASSKGLAGYTGELFF.

This clonotype was seen a few times. V gene TRBV3-1 combines with J gene TRBJ1-5; maybe TRBD1 (5 bases). The CDR3 is 14 amino acids. Trimming cost V 8 bases and J 3 bases, with 14 bases left between them. Looked up from germline, CDR1 is LGHDT and CDR2 is YNNKEL (reference sequence). In DNA, the CDR3 is TGTGCCAGCTCGAGGGACCGATACAATCAGCCCCAGCATTTT. It specifies CASSRDRYNQPQHF.

In this sample, this clonotype turned up a few times. The chain carries TRBV6-5 and TRBJ1-2; maybe TRBD1 (6 bases). Germline CDR1 reads MNHEY; CDR2 reads SVGAGI. V shed 3 bases and J shed 6 bases, with 26 bases lying between them. This CDR3 spans 18 amino acids. The CDR3 protein is CASSYKPIDRLVMHGYTF. The CDR3, as DNA: TGTGCCAGCAGTTATAAACCCATCGACAGGCTAGTAATGCATGGCTACACCTTC.

The chain has TRBV19 and TRBJ1-4; maybe TRBD1 (5 bases). The CDR3 consists of 13 residues. V gave up 6 bases and J gave up 5 bases, with 10 bases separating them. Germline values: CDR1 LNHDA, CDR2 SQIVND (reference sequence). CDR3 amino acids: CASSSEGNEKLFF. In nucleotides, the CDR3 is TGTGCCAGTAGCTCAGAGGGGAATGAAAAACTGTTTTTT. Full variable domain (remainder filled in from reference TRBV19 and TRBJ1-4): DGGITQSPKYLFRKEGQNVTLSCEQNLNHDAMYWYRQDPGQGLRLIYYSQIVNDFQKGDIAEGYSVSREKKESFPLTVTSAQKNPTAFYLCASSSEGNEKLFFGSGTQLSVL.

This rearrangement joins TRBV20-1 to TRBJ2-5; 15 bases match TRBD2. The CDR3 consists of 13 residues. The J segment lost 5 bases and the V segment lost 6 bases, leaving 1 base of the junction unmatched. Per germline, CDR1 DFQATT and CDR2 SNEGSKA (reference sequence). The CDR3 DNA reads as TGCAGTGCGGGGACTAGCGGGGGGGAGACCCAGTACTTC. Amino acid sequence: CSAGTSGGETQYF.

The chain combines TRBV20-1 with TRBJ2-7; TRBD2 matches at 7 bases. The germline gives CDR1 DFQATT, CDR2 SNEGSKA (reference sequence). Trimming removed 5 bases from V and 7 bases from J; junction bases left unmatched: 26. The CDR3 extends over 18 amino acids. CDR3 residues: CSAPERTLGLALGGEQYF. The CDR3 nucleotides read TGCAGTGCTCCAGAGCGGACCTTGGGTCTTGCCTTGGGGGGGGAGCAGTACTTC.

This chain joins TRBV19 and TRBJ2-3; unclear D gene. Trimming took off 5 bases at V and 0 bases at J, with 9 bases between the two ends. The CDR3 sequence is 14 residues long. Germline V gene sequence: CDR1 LNHDA, CDR2 SQIVND (reference sequence). CDR3 in DNA: TGTGCCAGTAGTCCGGGTCACAGCACAGATACGCAGTATTTT. Residues: CASSPGHSTDTQYF.

This chain uses TRBV6-5 with TRBJ2-3; D is possibly TRBD1 (6 bases). CDR3 size: 13 residues. The germline CDR1 and CDR2 sequences are MNHEY and SVGAGI. Trimming shortened V by 6 bases and J by 4 bases, and 11 bases separated the two germline ends. In DNA form, the CDR3 reads TGTGCCAGCAGAGCCTCAGGGGCAGATACGCAGTATTTT. Its translation: CASRASGADTQYF.

Only a few counts were recorded for this clonotype. V is TRBV2 and J is TRBJ1-6; 11 bases fit TRBD1. Germline lookup yields CDR1 SNHLY and CDR2 FYNNEI. V lost 5 bases, J lost 8 bases, and 2 bases stayed unmatched. There are 14 residues in the CDR3. This CDR3 reads CASSWTGGDSPLHF. DNA for the CDR3: TGTGCCAGCAGTTGGACAGGGGGCGATTCACCCCTCCACTTT.

V is TRBV6-5 and J is TRBJ2-6; perhaps TRBD2 as D (5 bases). The germline CDR1 and CDR2 sequences are MNHEY and SVGAGI. The ends were cut back, 4 bases at V and 0 bases at J, with 10 bases in the middle. This CDR3 comprises 16 residues. CDR3 residues: CASSLGLPSGANVLTF. The CDR3 nucleotides are TGTGCCAGCAGTTTAGGACTGCCCTCTGGGGCCAACGTCCTGACTTTC.

This clonotype was detected a few times. This chain uses TRBV10-3 with TRBJ2-1; D may be TRBD1 (7 bases). Trimming took off 9 bases at V and 7 bases at J, with 13 bases between the two ends. The CDR3 has 12 residues. The germline gives CDR1 ENHRY, CDR2 SYGVKD. CDR3 nucleotides: TGTGCCATTGGACTACAGGGGAATGAGCAGTTCTTC. The encoded protein is CAIGLQGNEQFF.

The V gene is TRBV28, the J gene TRBJ1-1; D is uncertain. Germline-derived CDR1 and CDR2 are MDHEN and SYDVKM. Trimming cost V 8 bases and J 0 bases, with 7 bases left between them. The CDR3 totals 12 residues. The CDR3 protein is CASGGVNTEAFF. The CDR3 nucleotides read TGTGCCAGCGGTGGAGTGAACACTGAAGCTTTCTTT.

The V and J genes are TRBV24-1 and TRBJ2-1; the D is unclear. Per the germline V gene, CDR1 is KGHDR and CDR2 is SFDVKD. The CDR3 spans 13 residues. The V end lost 5 bases, the J end lost 8 bases, and 12 bases lay between the germline ends. The CDR3 sequence is CATSGPLGYEQFF. CDR3 sequence (DNA): TGTGCCACCAGTGGCCCCCTGGGATATGAGCAGTTCTTC.

This clonotype occurred a few times. The J gene is TRBJ2-3, the V gene TRBV6-6; maybe TRBD1 (6 bases). This CDR3 is 15 amino acids long. The germline gives CDR1 MNHNY, CDR2 SVGAGI (reference sequence). Trimming removed 2 bases from V and 2 bases from J, with 11 bases in between. This chain's CDR3 is CASSYTGGPTDTQYF. As DNA, the CDR3 is TGTGCCAGCAGTTACACTGGGGGCCCCACAGATACGCAGTATTTT.

This clonotype was counted only a few times. CDR3 in amino acids: CASSPKTGATEAFF. CDR3 nucleotide sequence: TGTGCCAGCAGCCCCAAGACAGGGGCGACTGAAGCTTTCTTT. This rearrangement joins TRBV21-1 to TRBJ1-1; the D call TRBD1 from the table was never checked on the DNA. TRBV21-1 is listed as a pseudogene. The CDR3 sequence is 14 residues long.

This clonotype has only a few counts. V gene TRBV15 combines with J gene TRBJ2-1, with a weak D call TRBD1 (6 bases). The CDR3 runs to 14 residues. Trimming left V 8 bases short and J 0 bases short, with 11 bases between. Germline loops: CDR1 LNHNV, CDR2 YYDKDF (reference sequence). The CDR3 loop reads CATARRGSYNEQFF. The CDR3 nucleotides read TGTGCCACCGCTCGCAGGGGCTCCTACAATGAGCAGTTCTTC.

The chain is built from TRBV28 and TRBJ1-2; D is undetermined. The CDR3 spans 11 residues. V dropped 2 bases and J dropped 6 bases, with 4 bases sitting between them. The germline CDR1 and CDR2 sequences are MDHEN and SYDVKM. For the CDR3, the DNA is TGTGCCAGCAGTTTAAAGGATGGCTACACCTTC. As protein: CASSLKDGYTF.

This clonotype was recorded a few times. The chain recombines TRBV6-2 or TRBV6-3 with TRBJ2-3; no definite D call. The length of the CDR3 is 12 residues. Germline-derived CDR1 and CDR2 are MNHEY and SVGEGT. The ends were cut back, 5 bases at V and 4 bases at J, with 7 bases in the middle. The CDR3 DNA reads TGTGCCAGCAGTCAACAACCAGATACGCAGTATTTT. Its protein is CASSQQPDTQYF.

The chain combines TRBV10-3 with TRBJ2-7; TRBD2 is a possible D gene (5 bases). V lost 6 bases to trimming and J lost 0 bases, with 15 bases between them. CDR3 length: 15 residues. Germline V gene data show CDR1 as ENHRY and CDR2 as SYGVKD. The CDR3 DNA reads TGTGCCATCAGCACTAGTCCCTCTAGCTCCTACGAGCAGTACTTC. Protein product: CAISTSPSSSYEQYF.

Ten or more counts support this clonotype. V usage is TRBV28 and J usage is TRBJ2-1; TRBD1 matches at 7 bases. This CDR3 spans 15 amino acids. The germline V gene encodes CDR1 MDHEN and CDR2 SYDVKM. Germline trimming cut 4 bases from V and 6 bases from J; bases unmatched to any gene: 9. CDR3 amino acids: CASSSSTGVGNEQFF. The CDR3, as DNA: TGTGCCAGCAGTTCCTCAACAGGGGTGGGCAATGAGCAGTTCTTC.